A single sample gave rise to the 13 T cell receptor beta chains below, sequenced in a study of Tregs in tolerant kidney transplant recipients. The assay was immunoSEQ multiplex PCR, and TCRdb's table has in-frame clones only and misses some. The table has some 64,000 clones, under 98% seen once; the top ten hold 0.34%. This specimen was Tregs from blood, taken before the transplant. Receptors originate from a human donor who received a combined kidney and bone marrow transplant.

V is TRBV11-1 and J is TRBJ2-5; D is undetermined. This CDR3 is 13 amino acids long. Germline lookup yields CDR1 SGHAT and CDR2 FQDESV (reference sequence). V was shortened by 4 bases and J by 5 bases, with 11 bases between the two germline ends. The CDR3 reads CASSSPYSETQYF. The CDR3 DNA reads TGTGCCAGCAGCTCTCCCTATTCGGAGACCCAGTACTTC.

The J gene is TRBJ2-1, the V gene TRBV9; 11 bases are shared with TRBD2. J was trimmed by 4 bases and V by 3 bases; bases with no gene match: 3. This CDR3 contains 15 residues. Germline V gene lookup returns CDR1 SGDLS and CDR2 YYNGEE. As DNA, the CDR3 is TGTGCCAGCAGCGCGCGACTAGCGGGGTACAATGAGCAGTTCTTC. Translated: CASSARLAGYNEQFF. Full variable domain (remainder filled in from reference TRBV9 and TRBJ2-1): DSGVTQTPKHLITATGQRVTLRCSPRSGDLSVYWYQQSLDQGLQFLIQYYNGEERAKGNILERFSAQQFPDLHSELNLSSLELGDSALYFCASSARLAGYNEQFFGPGTRLTVL.

J is TRBJ2-7 and V is TRBV5-1; maybe TRBD1 (5 bases). Trimming removed 3 bases from V and 3 bases from J, with 13 bases in between. Germline V lookup: CDR1 SGHRS, CDR2 YFSETQ. The CDR3 is 14 amino acids. The CDR3 DNA follows: TGCGCCAGCAGCTCTCCAGGGATAATCTACGAGCAGTACTTC. Encoded protein: CASSSPGIIYEQYF.

The chain joins TRBV18 to TRBJ2-5, with a possible D match to TRBD2 (5 bases). Germline V gene sequence: CDR1 KGHSH, CDR2 LQKENI. V was trimmed by 5 bases and J by 5 bases, leaving 18 bases between them. The length of the CDR3 is 15 residues. CDR3 coding DNA: TGTGCCAGCTCATCCGTAGGGCTAGCCGGGGAGACCCAGTACTTC. Its translation: CASSSVGLAGETQYF.

The CDR3 DNA reads as TGTGCCAGCAGCGTAGCCGTTTGGGGCGCGAACACCGGGGAGCTGTTTTTT. It encodes CASSVAVWGANTGELFF. The V call is TRBV9, the J call TRBJ2-2; a possible D gene is TRBD1 (5 bases). From germline, CDR1 is SGDLS and CDR2 YYNGEE. The CDR3 spans 17 residues. Trimming removed 0 bases from V and 0 bases from J, with 12 bases in between. Combining the CDR3 with reference TRBV9 and TRBJ2-2 gives the whole variable domain DSGVTQTPKHLITATGQRVTLRCSPRSGDLSVYWYQQSLDQGLQFLIQYYNGEERAKGNILERFSAQQFPDLHSELNLSSLELGDSALYFCASSVAVWGANTGELFFGEGSRLTVL.

The chain couples TRBV18 to TRBJ2-7, with 7 positions matching TRBD2. Unmatched junction bases numbered 11, after V lost 6 bases and J lost 6 bases. Germline CDR1 KGHSH, CDR2 LQKENI. The CDR3 covers 14 residues. For the CDR3, the DNA is TGTGCCAGCTCCCCCGGGGGAGGGGAGACCGAGCAGTACTTC. This encodes CASSPGGGETEQYF.

The V and J genes are TRBV6-4 and TRBJ2-2, with TRBD1 matching over 7 bases. J lost 1 base, V lost 7 bases, and 3 bases had no gene match. The CDR3 is 14 residues long. Germline V gene data show CDR1 as MRHNA and CDR2 as SNTAGT. The CDR3 DNA reads TGTGCCAGCAAACGGGACAGGAACACCGGGGAGCTGTTTTTT. Protein product: CASKRDRNTGELFF.

This clone has just one count. This chain links TRBV11-2 with TRBJ2-1; the match to TRBD2 covers 10 bases. V trimming: 7 bases; J trimming: 9 bases; junction bases outside the gene matches: 9. Germline V gene sequence: CDR1 SGHAT, CDR2 FQNNGV. The CDR3 contains 14 residues. The CDR3 loop is CASNPAGGPIEQFF. CDR3 bases: TGTGCCAGCAACCCAGCGGGAGGGCCCATTGAGCAGTTCTTC.

The chain combines TRBV14 with TRBJ2-5; 9 nucleotides match TRBD2. This CDR3 region has 15 residues. With V trimmed by 4 bases and J by 2 bases, 5 bases remained unmatched. From germline, CDR1 is SGHDN and CDR2 FVKESK. CDR3 nucleotides: TGTGCCAGCAGCCGCGGGGGGGCATTTCAAGAGACCCAGTACTTC. Translating it yields CASSRGGAFQETQYF.

The chain carries TRBV18 and TRBJ2-7, with 10 bases aligning to TRBD1. V was clipped by 0 bases and J by 5 bases; unmatched bases: 1. The CDR3 contains 14 residues. Germline lookup yields CDR1 KGHSH and CDR2 LQKENI. CDR3 sequence reads: CASSPPGTGDEQYF. The CDR3 nucleotides read TGTGCCAGCTCACCACCCGGGACAGGGGACGAGCAGTACTTC.

V gene TRBV28 combines with J gene TRBJ1-1; D is uncertain. The germline CDR1 and CDR2 sequences are MDHEN and SYDVKM. The CDR3 runs 13 residues. Between the trimmed V and J ends, which lost 6 bases and 1 base, there was a span of 9 bases. Here the CDR3 reads CASSSHPNTEAFF. Here the CDR3 DNA reads TGTGCCAGCAGCTCACACCCGAACACTGAAGCTTTCTTT.

The V and J genes are TRBV4-1 and TRBJ1-6; 7 bases align to TRBD1. The CDR3 loop spans 17 amino acids. Trimming removed 1 base from V and 2 bases from J; junction bases left unmatched: 5. Germline V lookup: CDR1 MGHRA, CDR2 YSYEKL. The CDR3 sequence: CASSQVSGTAYNSPLHF. CDR3 sequence (DNA): TGCGCCAGCAGCCAAGTTTCAGGGACAGCCTATAATTCACCCCTCCACTTT.

V and J are TRBV5-5 and TRBJ2-5, with TRBD1 matching over 8 bases. This CDR3 has 14 amino acids. Trimming took 1 base from V and 5 from J; bases not matched to a gene: 4. The germline CDR1 and CDR2 sequences are SGHKS and YYEKEE (reference sequence). In nucleotides, the CDR3 is TGTGCCAGCAGCTTGCCAGGGGGCGGGGAGACCCAGTACTTC. Translating it yields CASSLPGGGETQYF.